This T cell receptor (beta chain) was recorded in a study of cytomegalovirus exposure and HLA in healthy donors. Remarks on this clone: Its antigen remains unknown. One end of the junction varies from germline; a read error may be responsible.

Study findings and constraints: In a later analysis, HLA-associated beta chains showed higher expansion and lower generation probabilities than comparable chains. A missense DCLRE1C variant was associated with V- and J-gene trimming of TCR beta chains in a later analysis, and an independent cohort replicated the association. In an earlier analysis, most TCR beta V segments were productive about 87% or about 30% of the time.

60 Vbeta and 13 Jbeta primers were used in PCR. Sequenced by immunoSEQ multiplex PCR; TCRdb stores in-frame clones only, minus some. The sample lists some 120,000 clones, roughly 81% occurring once. The sequence was obtained from a woman aged 30 to 39 in good health and CMV-seronegative. Sequencing input: PBMCs.

CDR3 DNA: TGTTCCAGCAGCTTTAGGGGAGGCTACACCTTC. Protein: CSSSFRGGYTF. The J gene is TRBJ1-2, the V gene TRBV7-9; possible D gene TRBD1, 5 bases. Germline lookup yields CDR1 SEHNR and CDR2 FQNEAQ (reference sequence). This CDR3 has 11 amino acids.